These 23 T cell receptor beta chains share one sample of origin, sequenced in a study of blood T cell repertoires in COVID-19. Using immunoSEQ multiplex PCR, the repertoire was profiled, and TCRdb retains in-frame clones only, with some absent. The profile shows more than 80,000 clones, less than 75% of them singletons. Source material: peripheral blood. The receptor source for this set is an older woman in a cohort sampled during active or convalescent COVID-19.

The chain carries TRBV9 and TRBJ2-2; 7 positions match TRBD1. Germline CDR1 and CDR2: SGDLS and YYNGEE. This CDR3 is built from 15 residues. The J segment lost 6 bases and the V segment lost 0 bases, leaving 5 bases of the junction unmatched. In DNA, the CDR3 is TGTGCCAGCAGCGTAGTCGACAGGGAGCCCGGGGAGCTGTTTTTT. It translates to CASSVVDREPGELFF.

This clone has a handful of counts. The V gene is TRBV19, the J gene TRBJ2-1; D possibly corresponds to TRBD2 (6 bases). Germline assignment: CDR1 LNHDA and CDR2 SQIVND (reference sequence). V dropped 6 bases and J dropped 6 bases, with 12 bases sitting between them. The CDR3 totals 13 residues. As DNA, the CDR3 is TGTGCCAGTAGCCTATCGCGGGGCAATGAGCAGTTCTTC. This sequence encodes CASSLSRGNEQFF.

Only a few counts were recorded for this clone. V and J are TRBV9 and TRBJ1-1; no firm D call. This CDR3 region has 16 residues. The ends were cut back, 3 bases at V and 6 bases at J, with 21 bases in the middle. In germline, CDR1 is SGDLS, CDR2 YYNGEE. CDR3 sequence (DNA): TGTGCCAGCAGCGCGGCGGGCAGCATCTCGGCCCCTGAAGCTTTCTTT. The encoded protein is CASSAAGSISAPEAFF.

The chain employs TRBV20-1 and TRBJ1-5; no clear D gene. Germline lookup yields CDR1 DFQATT and CDR2 SNEGSKA (reference sequence). Trimming shortened V by 3 bases and J by 0 bases, and 9 bases separated the two germline ends. CDR3 length: 14 residues. The CDR3 DNA follows: TGCAGTGCTAGTGGAGTTTATAGCAATCAGCCCCAGCATTTT. Translating it yields CSASGVYSNQPQHF.

This clone appeared once. The chain uses TRBV19 and TRBJ1-1, with 7 nucleotides matching TRBD1. This CDR3 has 14 residues. In germline, CDR1 is LNHDA, CDR2 SQIVND (reference sequence). The J segment lost 8 bases and the V segment lost 7 bases, leaving 13 bases of the junction unmatched. CDR3 amino acids: CASNGRGVPREAFF. The CDR3 DNA reads TGTGCCAGTAACGGCAGGGGGGTTCCCAGAGAAGCTTTCTTT. The whole variable domain, filled in from reference TRBV19 and TRBJ1-1, reads DGGITQSPKYLFRKEGQNVTLSCEQNLNHDAMYWYRQDPGQGLRLIYYSQIVNDFQKGDIAEGYSVSREKKESFPLTVTSAQKNPTAFYLCASNGRGVPREAFFGQGTRLTVV.

This clone was seen more than once but under ten times. The chain recombines TRBV7-3 with TRBJ2-3, with D possibly matching TRBD2 (7 bases). This CDR3 is built from 16 residues. Germline V gene sequence: CDR1 SGHTA, CDR2 FQGTGA. The V gene lost 5 bases and the J gene lost 2 bases, with 17 bases spanning the gap. CDR3 region: CASSPVGGGTTDTQYF. The CDR3 DNA is TGTGCCAGCAGCCCCGTAGGGGGGGGGACCACAGATACGCAGTATTTT.

This rearrangement joins TRBV9 to TRBJ1-1; 7 bases are a match to TRBD1. V shed 3 bases, J shed 0 bases, and the junction held 5 bases outside the gene matches. CDR1 is SGDLS and CDR2 is YYNGEE in the germline V gene. There are 15 residues in the CDR3. In DNA form, the CDR3 reads TGTGCCAGCAGCGCGTCGGGACAGATGAACACTGAAGCTTTCTTT. It codes for CASSASGQMNTEAFF.

This sequence joins TRBV9 and TRBJ2-1; D might be TRBD2 (5 bases). CDR1 and CDR2 (germline): SGDLS, YYNGEE. Trimming stripped 0 bases from V and 2 bases from J, with 9 bases between. The CDR3 loop spans 15 amino acids. CDR3 bases: TGTGCCAGCAGCGTAGAGGCGGAGGCCTACAATGAGCAGTTCTTC. This encodes CASSVEAEAYNEQFF.

This rearrangement joins TRBV7-9 to TRBJ2-5; weak D call: TRBD1 (6 bases). V was shortened by 1 base and J by 0 bases, with 12 bases between the two germline ends. The CDR3 spans 16 residues. Germline CDR1 is SEHNR and CDR2 is FQNEAQ (reference sequence). The CDR3 coding sequence is TGTGCCAGCAGCTTAGATCCCGGACAGTACCAAGAGACCCAGTACTTC. Protein: CASSLDPGQYQETQYF.

CDR3 loop: CASSQPRGTVSYNEQFF. The CDR3 coding sequence is TGTGCCAGCAGCCAACCCCGAGGGACTGTCTCCTACAATGAGCAGTTCTTC. This sequence joins TRBV3-1 (or the pseudogene TRBV3-2) and TRBJ2-1, with D possibly TRBD2 on 6 matching bases. This CDR3 contains 17 residues. Trimming removed 2 bases at V and 0 bases at J, with 14 bases between. The germline CDR1 and CDR2 sequences are LGHDT and YNNKEL (reference sequence).

V usage is TRBV18 and J usage is TRBJ1-2, with 10 nucleotides matching TRBD1. Germline V gives CDR1 KGHSH, CDR2 LQKENI. The CDR3 consists of 19 residues. The trim removed 6 bases at V and 2 bases at J, leaving 18 bases unmatched. CDR3 amino acids: CASSRISDRGKPGNYGYTF. The CDR3 DNA sequence: TGTGCCAGCTCCCGAATCTCGGACAGGGGGAAACCAGGAAACTATGGCTACACCTTC.

In this sample, this clone turned up a few times. The rearrangement links TRBV5-4 to TRBJ1-3; D perhaps matches TRBD1 (6 bases). Germline V gene sequence: CDR1 SGHNT, CDR2 YYREEE (reference sequence). V was shortened by 4 bases and J by 4 bases, with 12 bases between the two germline ends. The CDR3 spans 14 residues. This CDR3 is CASSRGGSGNTIYF. CDR3 sequence (DNA): TGTGCCAGCAGCCGAGGGGGTTCAGGAAACACCATATATTTT.

This chain links TRBV9 with TRBJ2-2, with 8 bases aligning to TRBD2. J was trimmed by 5 bases and V by 0 bases; bases with no gene match: 3. This CDR3 has 15 residues. The germline gives CDR1 SGDLS, CDR2 YYNGEE. The CDR3 DNA is TGTGCCAGCAGCGTAGAAGCGGGGGTAACCGGGGAGCTGTTTTTT. Translation: CASSVEAGVTGELFF.

The CDR3: CASSLGGLAGAQETQYF. DNA for the CDR3: TGTGCCAGCAGCTTAGGGGGACTAGCGGGGGCCCAAGAGACCCAGTACTTC. The chain combines TRBV7-9 with TRBJ2-5; 14 nucleotides line up with TRBD2. Germline loops: CDR1 SEHNR, CDR2 FQNEAQ (reference sequence). This CDR3 has 17 residues. J lost 1 base, V lost 1 base, and 2 bases had no gene match.

This clone turned up a few times. CDR3 DNA: TGTGCCTGGAGTGTCAGGGCACCCCGACGGCTAACTAATGAAAAACTGTTTTTT. Its protein product is CAWSVRAPRRLTNEKLFF. The chain employs TRBV30 and TRBJ1-4; D might be TRBD1 (5 bases). In germline, CDR1 is GTSNPN, CDR2 SVGIG (reference sequence). The CDR3 is made up of 18 amino acids. Deletions cut 0 bases from V and 1 base from J, with 18 bases between.

The DNA for the CDR3 is TGCGCCAGCAGCCAAAGCGGGACAGGGAATTCCTACGAGCAGTACTTC. Its protein is CASSQSGTGNSYEQYF. This chain joins TRBV4-1 and TRBJ2-7, with 9 bases lining up with TRBD1. The CDR3 runs to 16 residues. Germline assignment: CDR1 MGHRA and CDR2 YSYEKL. Trimming removed 2 bases from V and 1 base from J; junction bases left unmatched: 6.

This clone was detected only once. The rearrangement uses TRBV30 and TRBJ1-2, with D tentatively TRBD1 (6 bases). V was trimmed by 2 bases and J by 2 bases, leaving 6 bases between them. Germline CDR1 is GTSNPN and CDR2 is SVGIG (reference sequence). The CDR3 spans 12 residues. CDR3 in amino acids: CAWSRGNYGYTF. Here the CDR3 DNA reads TGTGCCTGGAGTAGGGGGAACTATGGCTACACCTTC.

V and J are TRBV6-6 and TRBJ2-1; D is possibly TRBD1 (7 bases). The CDR3 is made up of 14 amino acids. The V gene's germline CDR1 is MNHNY and CDR2 SVGAGI (reference sequence). Between the trimmed V and J ends, which lost 0 bases and 6 bases, there was a span of 9 bases. The CDR3 DNA reads TGTGCCAGCAGTTACTCTCAGGGGGGCAATGAGCAGTTCTTC. This codes for CASSYSQGGNEQFF.

This clone came up once. The chain combines TRBV6-5 with TRBJ2-1; TRBD2 matches 9 bases. Germline lookup yields CDR1 MNHEY and CDR2 SVGAGI. The junction had 9 bases not matched to a gene; V was cut back by 6 bases and J by 9 bases. The CDR3 has 14 residues. CDR3 region: CASRVAGGPTEQFF. The CDR3 DNA follows: TGTGCCAGCAGAGTGGCGGGGGGGCCTACTGAGCAGTTCTTC.

The chain has TRBV5-4 and TRBJ1-2, with D unresolved. Trimming removed 1 base at V and 4 bases at J, with 11 bases between. The CDR3 runs 14 residues. Germline values: CDR1 SGHNT, CDR2 YYREEE (reference sequence). CDR3 loop: CASSLIQTPYGYTF. CDR3 nucleotides: TGTGCCAGCAGCTTGATCCAGACTCCCTATGGCTACACCTTC. Full variable domain (missing parts from reference TRBV5-4 and TRBJ1-2): ETGVTQSPTHLIKTRGQQVTLRCSSQSGHNTVSWYQQALGQGPQFIFQYYREEENGRGNFPPRFSGLQFPNYSSELNVNALELDDSALYLCASSLIQTPYGYTFGSGTRLTVV.

The chain couples TRBV7-2 to TRBJ1-2; D not certain. This CDR3 region has 16 residues. Trimming cost V 1 base and J 0 bases, with 12 bases left between them. Germline-derived CDR1 and CDR2 are SGHTA and FQGNSA. The CDR3 reads CASSLVVGISNYGYTF. CDR3 bases: TGTGCCAGCAGCTTAGTGGTGGGCATTTCTAACTATGGCTACACCTTC.

This clone occurred a few times. The rearrangement links TRBV6-2 or TRBV6-3 to TRBJ1-1; 7 bases agree with TRBD1. There are 13 residues in the CDR3. The V gene end was trimmed by 2 bases and the J gene end by 11 bases; junction bases not matched to a gene: 8. Looked up from germline, CDR1 is MNHEY and CDR2 is SVGEGT. CDR3 region: CASSYNLGQTAFF. The CDR3 DNA is TGTGCCAGCAGTTACAATTTGGGACAGACGGCTTTCTTT.

The chain couples TRBV14 to TRBJ2-3, with 11 bases lining up with TRBD2. Trimming at V came to 2 bases and at J to 7 bases, leaving 8 bases not matched to a gene. This CDR3 is built from 16 residues. The V gene's germline CDR1 is SGHDN and CDR2 FVKESK. Written as DNA, the CDR3 is TGTGCCAGCAGCCAACTACTAGCGGGGGAGCTTAATACGCAGTATTTT. Translation gives CASSQLLAGELNTQYF.